This T cell receptor beta chain was captured in a study of T cells after yellow fever vaccination. Whole-study results and caveats: Secondary responses were weaker yet peaked faster, day 5 versus 15.

This CDR3 is built from 14 residues. Germline V gene data show CDR1 as LGHNA and CDR2 as YNFKEQ. V was trimmed by 3 bases and J by 1 base, leaving 9 bases between them. As to this clonotype: The antigen remains undetermined.

Production of TCR cDNA was by 5'RACE template switching, which also added a universal primer site and UMIs. TCRdb used MiXCR to reprocess the 5' RACE reads, holding one entry per CDR3 protein. Of approximately 510,000 distinct CDR3 sequences in the sample, roughly 22% were seen once. The receptor comes from a man between 18 and 29 years old who received the YFV17D yellow fever vaccine. The chain is built from TRBV4-2 and TRBJ1-1; tentative D call: TRBD1 (5 bases). The sample consisted of PBMCs, taken less than 25 days after the first yellow fever vaccination. CDR3 protein: CASSHSDRNTEAFF. CDR3 in DNA: TGTGCCAGCAGCCACTCAGACAGGAACACTGAAGCTTTCTTT.